These T cell receptor beta chains were read from a single sample in a study of shared clonotypes between healthy human individuals. Measured with immunoSEQ multiplex PCR; TCRdb has only the in-frame clones, and not every one. The table includes 650,000 to 750,000 clones, 72% detected once. What was sequenced was memory CD4+ T cells sorted from blood. The origin of the receptors is a woman aged 25 to 39 in good health. The CDR3 runs from the conserved cysteine through the conserved F or W. The order of the fields is J gene, V gene, clone size, D gene, CDR3 protein, CDR3 DNA. D genes are given only for firm matches. Clone sizes are given selectively: once, few, many, or a class where the clone is expanded.

J gene: TRBJ1-1; V gene: TRBV2; clone size: .; D gene: .; CDR3 protein: CASRDVPGVTEAFF; CDR3 DNA: TGTGCCAGCAGAGACGTCCCAGGGGTCACTGAAGCTTTCTTT
J gene: TRBJ1-1; V gene: TRBV28; clone size: few; D gene: .; CDR3 protein: CASSPPVNTEAFF; CDR3 DNA: TGTGCCAGCAGTCCGCCAGTGAACACTGAAGCTTTCTTT
J gene: TRBJ2-1; V gene: TRBV5-1; clone size: .; D gene: TRBD1; CDR3 protein: CASSTTTGSNEQFF; CDR3 DNA: TGCGCCAGCAGCACGACGACAGGGAGCAATGAGCAGTTCTTC
J gene: TRBJ2-3; V gene: TRBV7-3; clone size: .; D gene: TRBD1; CDR3 protein: CASSLSGGFSDTQYF; CDR3 DNA: TGTGCCAGCAGCTTATCAGGGGGCTTTTCAGATACGCAGTATTTT
J gene: TRBJ1-4; V gene: TRBV27; clone size: .; D gene: TRBD1; CDR3 protein: CASSLNRGREKLFF; CDR3 DNA: TGTGCCAGCAGTTTAAACAGGGGGCGGGAAAAACTGTTTTTT
J gene: TRBJ2-1; V gene: TRBV10-1; clone size: .; D gene: TRBD2; CDR3 protein: CASSPAGEGDEQFF; CDR3 DNA: TGCGCCAGCAGTCCAGCGGGAGAAGGGGATGAGCAGTTCTTC
J gene: TRBJ2-6; V gene: TRBV15; clone size: .; D gene: .; CDR3 protein: CATSRGGRSGANVLTF; CDR3 DNA: TGTGCCACCAGCAGAGGGGGGAGATCTGGGGCCAACGTCCTGACTTTC
J gene: TRBJ2-7; V gene: TRBV5-4; clone size: .; D gene: .; CDR3 protein: CASSSDRRRLTYEQYF; CDR3 DNA: TGTGCCAGCAGCTCCGACAGGCGACGACTAACCTACGAGCAGTACTTC
J gene: TRBJ2-3; V gene: TRBV28; clone size: .; D gene: .; CDR3 protein: CASTPMGGPTDTQYF; CDR3 DNA: TGTGCCAGCACTCCCATGGGCGGCCCAACAGATACGCAGTATTTT
J gene: TRBJ2-7; V gene: TRBV21-1; clone size: .; D gene: .; CDR3 protein: CASSKTKRTYEQYF; CDR3 DNA: TGTGCCAGCAGCAAAACGAAGCGGACCTACGAGCAGTACTTC
J gene: TRBJ2-7; V gene: TRBV5-1; clone size: .; D gene: .; CDR3 protein: CASSLGTLEGQYF; CDR3 DNA: TGCGCCAGCAGCTTGGGGACCTTAGAAGGGCAGTACTTC
J gene: TRBJ2-7; V gene: TRBV2; clone size: once; D gene: TRBD1; CDR3 protein: CASRRQGTTYEQYF; CDR3 DNA: TGTGCCAGCAGGCGACAGGGTACCACCTACGAGCAGTACTTC
J gene: TRBJ2-1; V gene: TRBV19; clone size: .; D gene: TRBD2; CDR3 protein: CASRLSGASSYNEQFF; CDR3 DNA: TGTGCCAGTAGACTCAGCGGGGCAAGCTCCTACAATGAGCAGTTCTTC
J gene: TRBJ2-3; V gene: TRBV27; clone size: .; D gene: TRBD1; CDR3 protein: CASTRDRGTDTQYF; CDR3 DNA: TGTGCCAGCACCCGGGACAGGGGGACAGATACGCAGTATTTT
J gene: TRBJ2-3; V gene: TRBV11-2; clone size: .; D gene: .; CDR3 protein: CASSLYPGTDTQYF; CDR3 DNA: TGTGCCAGCAGCTTATATCCGGGCACAGATACGCAGTATTTT
J gene: TRBJ2-6; V gene: TRBV19; clone size: .; D gene: TRBD1; CDR3 protein: CASSNPTGSGANVLTF; CDR3 DNA: TGTGCCAGTAGTAACCCGACAGGGTCCGGGGCCAACGTCCTGACTTTC
J gene: TRBJ2-7; V gene: TRBV5-4; clone size: .; D gene: .; CDR3 protein: CASSRSQGIVNEQYF; CDR3 DNA: TGTGCCAGCAGCCGTAGTCAGGGAATTGTTAACGAGCAGTACTTC
J gene: TRBJ2-3; V gene: TRBV28; clone size: .; D gene: TRBD1; CDR3 protein: CASSPRGQGTSTDTQYF; CDR3 DNA: TGTGCCAGCAGTCCAAGAGGACAGGGGACTAGCACAGATACGCAGTATTTT
J gene: TRBJ2-1; V gene: TRBV28; clone size: .; D gene: TRBD2; CDR3 protein: CASSTGTSGRQEQFF; CDR3 DNA: TGTGCCAGCAGTACCGGGACTAGCGGGAGGCAAGAGCAGTTCTTC
J gene: TRBJ2-5; V gene: TRBV7-8; clone size: .; D gene: TRBD1; CDR3 protein: CASSINRGLIETQYF; CDR3 DNA: TGTGCCAGCAGCATCAACAGGGGGCTCATAGAGACCCAGTACTTC
J gene: TRBJ2-7; V gene: TRBV5-1; clone size: .; D gene: TRBD1; CDR3 protein: CASSQRDRGPYEQYF; CDR3 DNA: TGCGCCAGCAGCCAACGGGACAGGGGACCATACGAGCAGTACTTC
J gene: TRBJ1-3; V gene: TRBV27; clone size: .; D gene: .; CDR3 protein: CASSSSGGNTIYF; CDR3 DNA: TGTGCCAGCAGTTCATCGGGAGGAAACACCATATATTTT
J gene: TRBJ2-5; V gene: TRBV30; clone size: many; D gene: TRBD1; CDR3 protein: CAGTGGKETQYF; CDR3 DNA: TGTGCCGGGACAGGGGGCAAAGAGACCCAGTACTTC
J gene: TRBJ2-2; V gene: TRBV6-5; clone size: .; D gene: TRBD2; CDR3 protein: CASSYSGGTNTGELFF; CDR3 DNA: TGTGCCAGCAGTTACTCGGGGGGGACGAACACCGGGGAGCTGTTTTTT
J gene: TRBJ2-7; V gene: TRBV7-9; clone size: .; D gene: TRBD2; CDR3 protein: CASSSQGTSGLEQYF; CDR3 DNA: TGTGCCAGCAGCTCCCAAGGGACTAGCGGTCTCGAGCAGTACTTC
J gene: TRBJ1-3; V gene: TRBV19; clone size: few; D gene: .; CDR3 protein: CASSIGRGGPGNTIYF; CDR3 DNA: TGTGCCAGTAGTATAGGAAGAGGAGGTCCTGGAAACACCATATATTTT
J gene: TRBJ2-2; V gene: TRBV5-1; clone size: .; D gene: .; CDR3 protein: CASSLEGTTNTGELFF; CDR3 DNA: TGCGCCAGCAGCTTGGAGGGAACGACGAACACCGGGGAGCTGTTTTTT
J gene: TRBJ1-4; V gene: TRBV5-1; clone size: .; D gene: .; CDR3 protein: CASSPVTGREKLFF; CDR3 DNA: TGCGCCAGCAGCCCGGTGACAGGTCGGGAAAAACTGTTTTTT
J gene: TRBJ2-4; V gene: TRBV2; clone size: many; D gene: .; CDR3 protein: CASRRGEAEDIQYF; CDR3 DNA: TGTGCCAGCAGGCGTGGAGAGGCCGAGGACATTCAGTACTTC
J gene: TRBJ1-6; V gene: TRBV6-6; clone size: few; D gene: .; CDR3 protein: CASSYSQGDSPLHF; CDR3 DNA: TGTGCCAGCAGTTACTCACAGGGAGATTCACCCCTCCACTTT
J gene: TRBJ1-1; V gene: TRBV10-3; clone size: .; D gene: .; CDR3 protein: CAIGDGANTEAFF; CDR3 DNA: TGTGCCATCGGGGACGGAGCGAACACTGAAGCTTTCTTT
J gene: TRBJ1-5; V gene: TRBV27; clone size: .; D gene: TRBD1; CDR3 protein: CASSLSTGISNQPQHF; CDR3 DNA: TGTGCCAGCAGTTTATCGACAGGGATTAGCAATCAGCCCCAGCATTTT
J gene: TRBJ2-7; V gene: TRBV15; clone size: .; D gene: .; CDR3 protein: CATSRDKDVYEQYF; CDR3 DNA: TGTGCCACCAGCAGAGACAAGGACGTATACGAGCAGTACTTC
J gene: TRBJ1-5; V gene: TRBV11-2; clone size: few; D gene: .; CDR3 protein: CASSFLINQPQHF; CDR3 DNA: TGTGCCAGCAGCTTCCTGATCAATCAGCCCCAGCATTTT
J gene: TRBJ1-1; V gene: TRBV18; clone size: .; D gene: .; CDR3 protein: CASSPSGVMNTEAFF; CDR3 DNA: TGTGCCAGCTCACCGTCCGGGGTCATGAACACTGAAGCTTTCTTT
J gene: TRBJ2-1; V gene: TRBV25-1; clone size: .; D gene: .; CDR3 protein: CASSGSSATQYNEQFF; CDR3 DNA: TGTGCCAGCTCAGGGTCTTCCGCGACACAATACAATGAGCAGTTCTTC
J gene: TRBJ1-5; V gene: TRBV25-1; clone size: .; D gene: TRBD1; CDR3 protein: CASSGTDRDQPQHF; CDR3 DNA: TGTGCCAGCAGTGGTACCGACAGGGATCAGCCCCAGCATTTT
J gene: TRBJ2-7; V gene: TRBV2; clone size: .; D gene: TRBD2; CDR3 protein: CASSNMFIASGRLGQYF; CDR3 DNA: TGTGCCAGCAGTAATATGTTTATCGCTAGCGGGAGGTTGGGTCAGTACTTC
J gene: TRBJ2-7; V gene: TRBV10-2; clone size: .; D gene: .; CDR3 protein: CASEGRTPYEQYF; CDR3 DNA: TGCGCCAGCGAGGGGCGGACACCCTACGAGCAGTACTTC
J gene: TRBJ2-7; V gene: TRBV7-8; clone size: few; D gene: .; CDR3 protein: CASSLGVLGGVVYYEQYF; CDR3 DNA: TGTGCCAGCAGCTTAGGAGTTTTGGGTGGAGTCGTCTATTACGAGCAGTACTTC
J gene: TRBJ2-3; V gene: TRBV28; clone size: .; D gene: .; CDR3 protein: CASSWRGDPGADTQYF; CDR3 DNA: TGTGCCAGCAGTTGGCGCGGGGACCCGGGAGCAGATACGCAGTATTTT
J gene: TRBJ1-5; V gene: TRBV27; clone size: .; D gene: .; CDR3 protein: CASSTGQYSNQPQHF; CDR3 DNA: TGTGCCAGCAGTACCGGGCAGTATAGCAATCAGCCCCAGCATTTT
J gene: TRBJ2-1; V gene: TRBV11-2; clone size: .; D gene: .; CDR3 protein: CASSFGQAYNEQFF; CDR3 DNA: TGTGCCAGCAGCTTTGGACAAGCCTACAATGAGCAGTTCTTC
J gene: TRBJ2-2; V gene: TRBV11-2; clone size: few; D gene: TRBD1; CDR3 protein: CASSYRGTNTGELFF; CDR3 DNA: TGTGCCAGCAGCTACAGGGGGACCAACACCGGGGAGCTGTTTTTT
J gene: TRBJ1-3; V gene: TRBV18; clone size: once; D gene: TRBD1; CDR3 protein: CASSQPGQESSGNTIYF; CDR3 DNA: TGTGCCAGCTCACAACCGGGACAGGAGAGCTCTGGAAACACCATATATTTT
J gene: TRBJ2-2; V gene: TRBV5-6; clone size: .; D gene: .; CDR3 protein: CASSSYLTGELFF; CDR3 DNA: TGTGCCAGCAGCTCATATCTTACCGGGGAGCTGTTTTTT
J gene: TRBJ2-7; V gene: TRBV6-5; clone size: .; D gene: .; CDR3 protein: CASGEAAIYEQYF; CDR3 DNA: TGTGCCAGCGGGGAGGCAGCTATCTACGAGCAGTACTTC
J gene: TRBJ2-1; V gene: TRBV7-9; clone size: .; D gene: TRBD2; CDR3 protein: CASSAQSASGQNEQFF; CDR3 DNA: TGTGCCAGCAGCGCCCAGTCGGCTAGCGGGCAAAATGAGCAGTTCTTC
J gene: TRBJ2-5; V gene: TRBV5-1; clone size: few; D gene: TRBD2; CDR3 protein: CASSGSLAGRGETQYF; CDR3 DNA: TGCGCCAGCAGCGGATCACTAGCGGGAAGGGGAGAGACCCAGTACTTC
J gene: TRBJ2-1; V gene: TRBV10-3; clone size: .; D gene: .; CDR3 protein: CAIRSAISYNEQFF; CDR3 DNA: TGTGCCATCAGATCTGCCATCTCCTACAATGAGCAGTTCTTC
J gene: TRBJ2-7; V gene: TRBV5-1; clone size: .; D gene: .; CDR3 protein: CASSLALSSAFGEQYF; CDR3 DNA: TGCGCCAGCAGCTTGGCCTTAAGTTCCGCCTTCGGCGAGCAGTACTTC
J gene: TRBJ1-5; V gene: TRBV30; clone size: .; D gene: .; CDR3 protein: CAWSSYRGARNQPQHF; CDR3 DNA: TGTGCCTGGAGTAGCTATAGGGGCGCGAGGAATCAGCCCCAGCATTTT
J gene: TRBJ1-1; V gene: TRBV2; clone size: .; D gene: .; CDR3 protein: CASSEAVGGFINTEAFF; CDR3 DNA: TGTGCCAGCAGTGAAGCAGTAGGGGGATTTATCAACACTGAAGCTTTCTTT
J gene: TRBJ2-1; V gene: TRBV5-1; clone size: .; D gene: TRBD1; CDR3 protein: CASSLNGQGEQFF; CDR3 DNA: TGCGCCAGCAGCTTGAATGGACAGGGAGAGCAGTTCTTC
J gene: TRBJ1-1; V gene: TRBV6-5; clone size: many; D gene: TRBD1; CDR3 protein: CASSYGFGRGGAEAFF; CDR3 DNA: TGTGCCAGCAGTTACGGATTCGGCAGGGGGGGCGCTGAAGCTTTCTTT
J gene: TRBJ1-3; V gene: TRBV5-1; clone size: .; D gene: TRBD1; CDR3 protein: CASSRDSLSSGNTIYF; CDR3 DNA: TGCGCCAGCAGCCGGGACAGCCTCAGCTCTGGAAACACCATATATTTT
J gene: TRBJ1-2; V gene: TRBV7-3; clone size: .; D gene: TRBD1; CDR3 protein: CASSRQGGYGYTF; CDR3 DNA: TGTGCCAGCAGCAGACAGGGCGGCTATGGCTACACCTTC
J gene: TRBJ2-1; V gene: TRBV6-4; clone size: many; D gene: TRBD1; CDR3 protein: CASSRGTGEYNEQFF; CDR3 DNA: TGTGCCAGCAGTCGAGGGACAGGGGAATACAATGAGCAGTTCTTC
J gene: TRBJ1-1; V gene: TRBV14; clone size: once; D gene: .; CDR3 protein: CASSQAGRMNTEAFF; CDR3 DNA: TGTGCCAGCAGCCAAGCGGGGCGAATGAACACTGAAGCTTTCTTT
J gene: TRBJ2-2; V gene: TRBV6-4; clone size: .; D gene: .; CDR3 protein: CASRQGLGTGELFF; CDR3 DNA: TGTGCCAGCAGACAGGGCTTGGGCACCGGGGAGCTGTTTTTT